This T cell receptor beta chain was captured by sequencing in a study of cytomegalovirus exposure and HLA in healthy donors. Vbeta (60) and Jbeta (13) primers were used in the PCR. Libraries were prepared by immunoSEQ multiplex PCR; TCRdb keeps only in-frame clonotypes and omits some of them. Among approximately 210,000 clones listed, 79% were seen once. This CDR3 spans 15 amino acids. V was clipped by 2 bases and J by 3 bases; unmatched bases: 5. Germline V gene lookup returns CDR1 SGHNT and CDR2 YYREEE (reference sequence). The specimen was PBMCs. This sequence originates from a male donor in good health and CMV-seropositive. The V call is TRBV5-4, the J call TRBJ2-3, with 8 bases lining up with TRBD2. CDR3 region: CASSFWRGATDTQYF. The CDR3 nucleotides are TGTGCCAGCAGCTTTTGGCGGGGGGCAACAGATACGCAGTATTTT.